Listed below are T cell receptor beta chains from one sample, sequenced in a study of T cell changes during pregnancy in multiple sclerosis. Measured with immunoSEQ multiplex PCR; TCRdb has only the in-frame clones, and not every one. The sample has more than 25,000 clones, 91% seen once; the top ten hold less than 5%. The source was CD8+ T cells from peripheral blood mononuclear cells, collected in the second trimester of pregnancy. These receptors all stem from a female donor in good health, enrolled as a control in a pregnancy study. Each CDR3 is given with its conserved first and last residue. A D gene is named only where the DNA matches it firmly. Clone size, where shown, is once, few, many, or a class for clones that have expanded.

j_call: TRBJ2-7; d_call: -; v_call: TRBV29-1; clone_size: -; cdr3_aa: CSVEDREQGYEQYF; cdr3_nt: TGCAGCGTTGAAGATCGGGAACAGGGTTACGAGCAGTACTTC
j_call: TRBJ2-3; d_call: -; v_call: TRBV21-1; clone_size: -; cdr3_aa: CASSKSAGASTDTQYF; cdr3_nt: TGTGCCAGCAGCAAAAGTGCGGGGGCCAGCACAGATACGCAGTATTTT
j_call: TRBJ2-7; d_call: TRBD1; v_call: TRBV5-1; clone_size: -; cdr3_aa: CASSLDGQTGDYEQYF; cdr3_nt: TGCGCCAGCAGCTTGGACGGTCAGACAGGGGACTACGAGCAGTACTTC
j_call: TRBJ2-7; d_call: -; v_call: TRBV11-2; clone_size: -; cdr3_aa: CASSLAGFYEQYF; cdr3_nt: TGTGCCAGCAGCTTAGCAGGGTTTTACGAGCAGTACTTC
j_call: TRBJ2-5; d_call: TRBD2; v_call: TRBV25-1; clone_size: once; cdr3_aa: CASSDKGLAGGETQYF; cdr3_nt: TGTGCCAGCAGTGACAAGGGACTAGCGGGGGGGGAGACCCAGTACTTC
j_call: TRBJ1-5; d_call: -; v_call: TRBV6-5; clone_size: -; cdr3_aa: CASSPTQGRNQPQHF; cdr3_nt: TGTGCCAGCAGCCCTACACAGGGTCGGAATCAGCCCCAGCATTTT
j_call: TRBJ1-3; d_call: TRBD1; v_call: TRBV9; clone_size: -; cdr3_aa: CASSAYRGSGGNTIYF; cdr3_nt: TGTGCCAGCAGCGCGTACAGGGGTTCAGGTGGAAACACCATATATTTT
j_call: TRBJ1-2; d_call: -; v_call: TRBV27; clone_size: -; cdr3_aa: CASRTNVMGPIEGYTF; cdr3_nt: TGTGCCAGCAGAACGAATGTTATGGGGCCTATCGAAGGCTACACCTTC
j_call: TRBJ2-2; d_call: TRBD2; v_call: TRBV5-6; clone_size: -; cdr3_aa: CASSSLGGGAWAGELFF; cdr3_nt: TGTGCCAGCAGCTCTCTAGGCGGGGGGGCTTGGGCCGGGGAGCTGTTTTTT
j_call: TRBJ1-2; d_call: -; v_call: TRBV14; clone_size: once; cdr3_aa: CASSQGTQYGYTF; cdr3_nt: TGTGCCAGCAGCCAAGGGACTCAATATGGCTACACCTTC
j_call: TRBJ2-2; d_call: -; v_call: TRBV7-9; clone_size: -; cdr3_aa: CASSSYSGELFF; cdr3_nt: TGTGCCAGCAGCTCCTATAGTGGGGAGCTGTTTTTT
j_call: TRBJ1-2; d_call: TRBD1; v_call: TRBV4-3; clone_size: -; cdr3_aa: CASSQDSQGGFYTF; cdr3_nt: TGCGCCAGCAGCCAAGATAGTCAGGGGGGATTCTACACCTTC
j_call: TRBJ1-3; d_call: TRBD1; v_call: TRBV2; clone_size: once; cdr3_aa: CASSEGGPPTGLGGNTIYF; cdr3_nt: TGTGCCAGCAGTGAAGGCGGCCCCCCGACAGGGCTGGGAGGAAACACCATATATTTT